A selection of T cell receptor beta chains follows, all from one sample in a study of T cell changes during pregnancy in multiple sclerosis. Profiled with immunoSEQ multiplex PCR; TCRdb holds only in-frame clones, not every one. The table has about 48,000 clones, 85% to 95% seen once; the top ten hold roughly 0.85%. The sequences come from CD4+ T cells from peripheral blood mononuclear cells, collected in the second trimester of pregnancy. These receptors all stem from a female donor in good health, enrolled as a control in a pregnancy study. The CDR3 runs from the conserved cysteine through the conserved F or W. The D gene is left open where the match is weak. Clone size appears in some rows only: once, few, many, or a class for an expanded clone.

-	TRBV28	TRBJ1-1	15	-	TGTGCCAGCAGCTATGGCCTGGGTCGGGACACTGAAGCTTTCTTT	CASSYGLGRDTEAFF
-	TRBV4-1	TRBJ1-2	15	TRBD1	TGCGCCAGCAGCCAAGGCCAGGGGGACTACTATGGCTACACCTTC	CASSQGQGDYYGYTF
-	TRBV2	TRBJ2-2	14	TRBD2	TGTGCCAGCAGACGGGGGGGCGGGGTCGGGGAGCTGTTTTTT	CASRRGGGVGELFF
-	TRBV18	TRBJ1-5	14	-	TGTGCCAGCTCACAGTCAGGGTTGGATCAGCCCCAGCATTTT	CASSQSGLDQPQHF
few	TRBV4-2	TRBJ1-1	14	TRBD1	TGTGCCAGCAGCCAAGAACAGGGGGACACTGAAGCTTTCTTT	CASSQEQGDTEAFF
-	TRBV7-2	TRBJ1-1	14	-	TGTGCCAGCAGCCCCTCCCTAGGGGTCACTGAAGCTTTCTTT	CASSPSLGVTEAFF
few	TRBV4-2	TRBJ1-5	15	-	TGTGCCAGCAGCCAAGAAGCGAATAGCAATCAGCCCCAGCATTTT	CASSQEANSNQPQHF
-	TRBV7-3	TRBJ2-3	15	TRBD1	TGTGCCAGCAGCTCGTACAGGGGACGCACAGATACGCAGTATTTT	CASSSYRGRTDTQYF
-	TRBV4-1	TRBJ2-5	14	-	TGCGCCAGCAGCCGGCCGACTACCCCTGGGGACCAGTACTTC	CASSRPTTPGDQYF
-	TRBV5-1	TRBJ2-3	14	TRBD2	TGCGCCACCGCGGGGGGGGAAATCACAGATACGCAGTATTTT	CATAGGEITDTQYF
-	TRBV13	TRBJ2-1	17	TRBD2	TGTGCCAGCAGCTCCAGGACTAGCGGGAGGGCGTACAATGAGCAGTTCTTC	CASSSRTSGRAYNEQFF
-	TRBV9	TRBJ1-3	14	-	TGTGCCAGCAGCCCTACACCATTCGGGAACACCATATATTTT	CASSPTPFGNTIYF
-	TRBV7-6	TRBJ2-5	16	TRBD2	TGTGCCAGCAGCACAATAGCGGGGGAATCCCAAGAGACCCAGTACTTC	CASSTIAGESQETQYF
-	TRBV19	TRBJ2-1	16	TRBD2	TGTGCCAGTAGTACCGTCGGTCGGGGGGTCGACAATGAGCAGTTCTTC	CASSTVGRGVDNEQFF
-	TRBV11-2	TRBJ2-7	15	TRBD2	TGTGCCAGCAGCTACTTACTAGCGGGTCCCTACGAGCAGTACTTC	CASSYLLAGPYEQYF
-	TRBV2	TRBJ2-2	13	TRBD1	TGTGCCACCACAGGGGGCCGCACCGGGGAGCTGTTTTTT	CATTGGRTGELFF
-	TRBV27	TRBJ2-7	18	TRBD2	TGTGCCAGCAGTTTATCAGATTATTACGGGACGGGAGGCTACGAGCAGTACTTC	CASSLSDYYGTGGYEQYF
-	TRBV5-5	TRBJ1-1	15	-	TGTGCCAGCAGCTTGGTCGGGGAGTTGAACACTGAAGCTTTCTTT	CASSLVGELNTEAFF
-	TRBV19	TRBJ1-6	17	-	TGTGCCAGTAGTATCGTGGTAATTGGACAGCGAAATTCACCCCTCCACTTT	CASSIVVIGQRNSPLHF
-	TRBV7-2	TRBJ2-1	15	-	TGTGCCAGCAGCTCCCGGGACAAAGTCTACAATGAGCAGTTCTTC	CASSSRDKVYNEQFF
-	TRBV2	TRBJ1-1	14	-	TGTGCCAGCCGACGGGGAGGTGGTTGGACTGAAGCTTTCTTT	CASRRGGGWTEAFF
-	TRBV28	TRBJ1-5	15	TRBD1	TGTGCCAGCAGTTCGGGACAGGGTGGCGATCAGCCCCAGCATTTT	CASSSGQGGDQPQHF
-	TRBV18	TRBJ2-7	15	-	TGTGCCAGCTCACCATATGGGGACACCGAGGGGGAGCAGTACTTC	CASSPYGDTEGEQYF
-	TRBV5-1	TRBJ1-5	14	TRBD1	TGCGCCAGCAGCTTGTCTGGACAGGAGCAGCCCCAGCATTTT	CASSLSGQEQPQHF
-	TRBV7-9	TRBJ1-2	15	TRBD1	TGTGCCAGCAGCTCCGGGACAGGTGAAAACTATGGCTACACCTTC	CASSSGTGENYGYTF
-	TRBV4-3	TRBJ2-1	16	-	TGCGCCAGCAGCCAAGATACCAGTCCTGCCTTTTGGGAGCAGTTCTTC	CASSQDTSPAFWEQFF
-	TRBV25-1	TRBJ2-7	11	-	TGTGCCAGCAGTACTCCCTACGAGCAGTACTTC	CASSTPYEQYF
-	TRBV4-2	TRBJ1-1	15	TRBD1	TGTGCCAGCAGCCTAGCCGGGACAGGAGACACTGAAGCTTTCTTT	CASSLAGTGDTEAFF
few	TRBV5-6	TRBJ2-3	16	TRBD2	TGTGCCAGCAGCTTGCCCAGGCGGGAGGGACCTTATACGCAGTATTTT	CASSLPRREGPYTQYF
once	TRBV7-2	TRBJ2-5	13	-	TGTGCCAGCAGCTTCGGCAGGGGCGAGACCCAGTACTTC	CASSFGRGETQYF
once	TRBV19	TRBJ2-7	18	TRBD2	TGTGCCAGTAGTATAGCGGTAGCGGGAGATACCTACCCCTACGAGCAGTACTTC	CASSIAVAGDTYPYEQYF
-	TRBV18	TRBJ1-6	15	TRBD1	TGTGCCAGCTCACCAGAAGCGACAGGGCGGGCACCCCTCCACTTT	CASSPEATGRAPLHF
-	TRBV19	TRBJ1-1	13	-	TGTGCCACCACCCGGGAAGTGAACACTGAAGCTTTCTTT	CATTREVNTEAFF
-	TRBV4-1	TRBJ2-5	16	TRBD2	TGCGCCAGCAGCCAAGGAGCGGGAACTCCCAAAGAGACCCAGTACTTC	CASSQGAGTPKETQYF
few	TRBV30	TRBJ2-5	15	TRBD2	TGTGCCTGGGTAGGGACTAGCGGGAGAAGGGAGACCCAGTACTTC	CAWVGTSGRRETQYF
-	TRBV19	TRBJ2-1	14	-	TGTGCCAGTAGTATAGAGGTCAGATTCAATGAGCAGTTCTTC	CASSIEVRFNEQFF
-	TRBV5-1	TRBJ2-3	14	-	TGCGCCAGCCTTCGAGGGGGTAGCACAGATACGCAGTATTTT	CASLRGGSTDTQYF
-	TRBV28	TRBJ1-1	12	-	TGTGCCAGCAGTTTAAGAGGGCCTGAAGCTTTCTTT	CASSLRGPEAFF
once	TRBV30	TRBJ2-3	15	TRBD2	TGTGCCTGGAGTGTATCGAGCGGGAGGACAGATACGCAGTATTTT	CAWSVSSGRTDTQYF
-	TRBV2	TRBJ1-5	14	-	TGTGCCAGCAGTGTGGGACATAGCAATCAGCCCCAGCATTTT	CASSVGHSNQPQHF
-	TRBV11-2	TRBJ2-1	14	-	TGTGCCAGCAGCTTACGGGACATCAACAATGAGCAGTTCTTC	CASSLRDINNEQFF
-	TRBV6-5	TRBJ1-1	14	-	TGTGCCAGCAGTTCTCGAGGGGGAGACACTGAAGCTTTCTTT	CASSSRGGDTEAFF
-	TRBV5-4	TRBJ1-1	15	TRBD1	TGTGCCAGCAGTCGAGACAGGGTCATTTTCACTGAAGCTTTCTTT	CASSRDRVIFTEAFF
-	TRBV5-1	TRBJ2-5	16	TRBD2	TGCGCCAGCAGCGTTTGGACTAGCGGGACCCAAGAGACCCAGTACTTC	CASSVWTSGTQETQYF
-	TRBV9	TRBJ2-7	14	TRBD1	TGTGCCAGCAGCGTAGTGGCAGGGGGTGGCGAGCAGTACTTC	CASSVVAGGGEQYF